A single sample is the source of the 14 T cell receptor beta chains below, sequenced in a study of T cells in Graves' hyperthyroidism and ophthalmopathy. Amplified TCR beta CDR3 regions derived from RNA transcripts. Carried out on the TCR CDR3, a first-round RT-PCR used the HTBI primer set. Using its own MiXCR run on the multiplex PCR reads, TCRdb lists one record per CDR3 protein. The table shows more than 550,000 distinct CDR3 sequences, with roughly a sixth occurring only once. Sequenced input: blood. Receptor source: a man over 45 with Graves' hyperthyroidism.

This chain joins TRBV12-5 and TRBJ2-1; TRBD2 might be the D (6 bases). Trimming left V 3 bases short and J 8 bases short, with 20 bases between. The germline V gene has CDR1 LGHNT and CDR2 FRNRAP. The CDR3 is 16 residues long. The DNA for the CDR3 is TGTGCTAGTGGTTTACGGTCAAAGACCGGGGGTCATGAGCAGTTCTTC. Its protein product is CASGLRSKTGGHEQFF.

This chain links TRBV7-9 with TRBJ2-1; 11 positions match TRBD2. CDR3 length equals 15 residues. Germline V gene data show CDR1 as SEHNR and CDR2 as FQNEAQ (reference sequence). The J segment lost 10 bases and the V segment lost 1 base, leaving 6 bases of the junction unmatched. The CDR3 DNA sequence: TGTGCCAGCAGCTTAGGGCTAGCGGGAGGAGCCGAGCAGTTCTTC. It codes for CASSLGLAGGAEQFF.

V and J are TRBV19 and TRBJ2-7; 8 positions agree with TRBD2. Looked up from germline, CDR1 is LNHDA and CDR2 is SQIVND (reference sequence). V trimming: 6 bases; J trimming: 2 bases; junction bases outside the gene matches: 12. The CDR3 is made up of 16 amino acids. CDR3 sequence: CASSRTGLAAAYEQYF. CDR3 in DNA: TGTGCCAGTAGCCGTACCGGACTAGCAGCAGCCTACGAGCAGTACTTC.

V and J are TRBV19 and TRBJ2-1; tentative D call: TRBD1 (6 bases). The CDR3 totals 12 residues. The V and J ends lost 4 bases and 9 bases respectively, with 10 bases between them. In germline, CDR1 is LNHDA, CDR2 SQIVND (reference sequence). CDR3 DNA sequence: TGTGCCAGTAGTACAGGGGTTTTTGAGCAGTTCTTC. This encodes CASSTGVFEQFF.

This clonotype was counted a few times. The chain joins TRBV20-1 to TRBJ2-1; perhaps TRBD2 as D (6 bases). The CDR3 has 16 residues. The germline CDR1 and CDR2 sequences are DFQATT and SNEGSKA (reference sequence). Trimming removed 6 bases from V and 5 bases from J, with 23 bases in between. Here the CDR3 DNA reads TGCAGTGCCGGGGACGGGGGTCGCGCGAGAAACAATGAGCAGTTCTTC. Protein product: CSAGDGGRARNNEQFF.

The chain couples TRBV5-1 to TRBJ2-2; 13 positions match TRBD2. The length of the CDR3 is 17 residues. Trimming cost V 6 bases and J 5 bases; bases outside gene matches: 10. Germline V gives CDR1 SGHRS, CDR2 YFSETQ. The CDR3 here is CASKPRLAGGETGELFF. CDR3 nucleotides: TGCGCCAGCAAACCTCGACTAGCGGGAGGAGAAACCGGGGAGCTGTTTTTT. The full variable domain, with the rest looked up from reference TRBV5-1 and TRBJ2-2, is KAGVTQTPRYLIKTRGQQVTLSCSPISGHRSVSWYQQTPGQGLQFLFEYFSETQRNKGNFPGRFSGRQFSNSRSEMNVSTLELGDSALYLCASKPRLAGGETGELFFGEGSRLTVL.

Ten or more counts support this clonotype. The chain recombines TRBV20-1 with TRBJ1-1, with D maybe TRBD1 (5 bases). The CDR3 length is 14 residues. CDR1 and CDR2 from the germline V gene are DFQATT and SNEGSKA (reference sequence). Trimming left V 3 bases short and J 3 bases short, with 14 bases between. The CDR3 nucleotides read TGCAGTGCTAGCGGGGCGAGGATGGACACTGAAGCTTTCTTT. Protein sequence: CSASGARMDTEAFF.

At least ten counts were recorded for this clonotype. The chain recombines TRBV5-1 with TRBJ2-1; 9 bases align to TRBD2. The ends lost 0 bases at V and 7 bases at J; junction bases unmatched: 8. The CDR3 sequence is 16 residues long. Germline V gene sequence: CDR1 SGHRS, CDR2 YFSETQ. CDR3 region: CASSLDSLAGRNEQFF. CDR3 in DNA: TGCGCCAGCAGCTTGGACAGTCTAGCGGGGCGAAATGAGCAGTTCTTC. The variable domain in full, completed from reference TRBV5-1 and TRBJ2-1, reads KAGVTQTPRYLIKTRGQQVTLSCSPISGHRSVSWYQQTPGQGLQFLFEYFSETQRNKGNFPGRFSGRQFSNSRSEMNVSTLELGDSALYLCASSLDSLAGRNEQFFGPGTRLTVL.

This clonotype was seen more than once but under ten times. The chain uses TRBV6-2 or TRBV6-3 and TRBJ2-1, with D perhaps being TRBD1 or TRBD2 (5 bases each). Per germline, CDR1 MNHEY and CDR2 SVGEGT. The CDR3 has 11 amino acids. V lost 6 bases, J lost 12 bases, and 12 bases lay in between. CDR3 sequence reads: CASSTGPAQFF. The CDR3 DNA reads TGTGCCAGCAGCACGGGACCTGCGCAGTTCTTC.

This clonotype appeared a few times. The chain carries TRBV3-1 and TRBJ2-3, with D uncertain. CDR3 length equals 13 residues. Trimming left V 4 bases short and J 3 bases short, with 8 bases between. The germline gives CDR1 LGHDT, CDR2 YNNKEL (reference sequence). The DNA of the CDR3 is TGTGCCAGCAGCCGCCTGAGGACAGATACGCAGTATTTT. Translating it yields CASSRLRTDTQYF.

The genes are TRBV6-2 or TRBV6-3 and TRBJ2-2; no clear D gene. The germline V gene has CDR1 MNHEY and CDR2 SVGEGT. This CDR3 is built from 17 residues. The germline V and J ends were trimmed by 3 bases and 1 base, with 15 bases remaining between them. CDR3 DNA: TGTGCCAGCAGTTATAATGGGATTGCAGGGAACACCGGGGAGCTGTTTTTT. It is translated as CASSYNGIAGNTGELFF.

Ten or more counts support this clonotype. The chain couples TRBV29-1 to TRBJ2-7; TRBD1 matches at 9 bases. Germline CDR1 is SQVTM and CDR2 is ANQGSEA. V was clipped by 6 bases and J by 4 bases; unmatched bases: 10. The CDR3 is 14 residues long. CDR3 in DNA: TGCAGCGTCCGCCGGGACAGGGAATCGTACGAGCAGTACTTC. This codes for CSVRRDRESYEQYF.

This rearrangement joins TRBV7-9 to TRBJ1-3; D is undetermined. This CDR3 has 16 residues. The V gene's germline CDR1 is SEHNR and CDR2 FQNEAQ (reference sequence). Trimming shortened V by 3 bases and J by 0 bases, and 12 bases separated the two germline ends. As DNA, the CDR3 is TGTGCCAGCAGCTTGGGCGGCGTAAACTCTGGAAACACCATATATTTT. It encodes CASSLGGVNSGNTIYF.

This clonotype was counted a few times. This sequence joins TRBV7-2 and TRBJ2-3; D may correspond to TRBD1 or TRBD2 (6 bases each). The CDR3 consists of 17 residues. Germline assignment: CDR1 SGHTA and CDR2 FQGNSA. Trimming pared 4 bases from V and 0 bases from J, leaving 17 bases between. The CDR3 sequence is CASSSPAGGRSTDTQYF. In nucleotides, the CDR3 is TGTGCCAGCAGCTCCCCCGCCGGGGGCAGAAGCACAGATACGCAGTATTTT.